These T cell receptor beta chains were read from a single sample in a study of blood T cells in healthy people across ages. TCRdb itself ran the 5' RACE reads through MiXCR, one entry per CDR3 protein. This sample has 890,000 or so distinct CDR3 sequences; 62% occur once, and the top ten carry 28%. Sequences were obtained from blood. The receptors were gathered from a man younger than 45 in good health. Both conserved end residues are trimmed from each CDR3. Each record gives: CDR3 protein, V gene, J gene, D gene. D genes are given only for firm matches.

ASPGQGQTSYEQY	TRBV2	TRBJ2-7	TRBD1
ASNRGDDTQY	TRBV9	TRBJ2-3	TRBD1
ASTHGQEFPLEQF	TRBV27	TRBJ2-1	TRBD1
ASRPDSVGEQY	TRBV12-3/TRBV12-4	TRBJ2-7	.
ASSLAQSGEAINEQF	TRBV7-6	TRBJ2-1	.
ASRGDSHGETQY	TRBV27	TRBJ2-5	TRBD1
ASSEEDRDNEQF	TRBV11-3	TRBJ2-1	TRBD1
ASTRAGGTYNSPLH	TRBV9	TRBJ1-6	TRBD1
ASRRGTGNYEQY	TRBV6-2/TRBV6-3	TRBJ2-7	TRBD1
TSSQAPDEKLF	TRBV4-1	TRBJ1-4	.
ASSYSDDGNYGYT	TRBV6-5	TRBJ1-2	.
SSNVASLNTEAF	TRBV20-1	TRBJ1-1	.
ASSPTRVGTEAF	TRBV7-9	TRBJ1-1	.
SVKGPGGPHSYEQY	TRBV29-1	TRBJ2-7	.
ASSLGRGIYNEQF	TRBV18	TRBJ2-1	.
ASSRRQNEKLF	TRBV28	TRBJ1-4	.
SAMEEQETQY	TRBV20-1	TRBJ2-5	.
ASRRTGTRGRDGYT	TRBV28	TRBJ1-2	.
AEPQHNEQF	TRBV10-2	TRBJ2-1	.
ASSKDRGYSPLH	TRBV7-2	TRBJ1-6	TRBD1
ASSLGAAGFAYEQY	TRBV5-1	TRBJ2-7	.
ASSLGDSVIGTQY	TRBV7-2	TRBJ2-3	TRBD1
ASSQVWEYEKLF	TRBV4-3	TRBJ1-4	.
SAEPLANYNEQF	TRBV20-1	TRBJ2-1	.
ASSWLAGGHEKLF	TRBV5-1	TRBJ1-4	TRBD1
ASSQGSGGKETQY	TRBV4-2	TRBJ2-5	TRBD2
ASSSTPWSLDRGKNIQY	TRBV5-6	.	TRBD1
ASSQDHRVMNEQF	TRBV4-3	TRBJ2-1	.
ASSQQDWGHGETQY	TRBV14	TRBJ2-5	.
SATGTSGVPDTQY	TRBV20-1	TRBJ2-3	TRBD2
ASSSQGLAGGHEQF	TRBV5-1	TRBJ2-1	TRBD2
ASSQDRDMGYEQF	TRBV4-3	TRBJ2-1	.
ASSLNGQGTYGYT	TRBV28	TRBJ1-2	TRBD1
SVDLGPETQY	TRBV29-1	TRBJ2-5	.
ASSDLRDNGYT	TRBV25-1	TRBJ1-2	.
ASSIRGGGDSPLH	TRBV7-2	TRBJ1-6	.
SAKQGLQGSEQY	TRBV29-1	.	.
ASSFPGEWDEQF	TRBV5-1	TRBJ2-1	.
RARQGANYGYT	TRBV20-1	TRBJ1-2	TRBD1
SAPRTPARGETQY	TRBV20-1	TRBJ2-5	.
ASSLDRNNEQF	TRBV12-3/TRBV12-4	TRBJ2-1	.
ASSPQTSGYQETQY	TRBV7-2	TRBJ2-5	TRBD2
AISDNFYEQY	TRBV10-3	.	.
ASSTGRDRTSNSPLH	TRBV6-1	TRBJ1-6	TRBD1
ASSASGGRGTDTQY	TRBV2	TRBJ2-3	TRBD2
ASSFFGQVMGIGEQY	TRBV7-9	TRBJ2-7	TRBD1
ASSRGQGIGEQF	TRBV4-3	TRBJ2-1	.
ASSNRGRGANVLT	TRBV9	TRBJ2-6	TRBD1
ASSVGRGTWDTQY	TRBV9	TRBJ2-3	.
ASSHLTGGDRGLETQY	TRBV3-1	TRBJ2-5	TRBD1
ASSVEGRITGELF	TRBV9	TRBJ2-2	.
ASSLKGEPCEQY	TRBV27	.	.
ASSLWRGGLGNEQF	TRBV12-3/TRBV12-4	TRBJ2-1	TRBD2
ASSQTPGIDLYTQY	TRBV7-2	TRBJ2-3	.
ASTGQGTYNEQY	TRBV12-3/TRBV12-4	TRBJ2-5	.
ASSQGVDRVGGKLF	TRBV4-3	TRBJ1-4	TRBD1
ASSYAARGGGYT	TRBV6-5	TRBJ1-2	.
AIRGLDDTGELF	TRBV5-1	TRBJ2-2	.